The rows below give T cell receptor beta chains drawn from one sample of a study of blood T cell repertoires in COVID-19. Assay used: immunoSEQ multiplex PCR; TCRdb lists only in-frame clones, some missing. The sample includes 250,000 or so clones, approximately 83% seen only once; the top ten take 1.9%. Specimen: peripheral blood. These receptors all come from a man aged 30 to 39 who had recovered from COVID-19. The CDR3 runs from the conserved cysteine through the conserved F or W. Each record gives: clone size, V gene, D gene, J gene, CDR3 protein, CDR3 DNA. The D gene is left open where the match is weak. Some rows have no size entry. The others give once, few or many, or a class for an expanded clone.

clone_size: few; v_call: TRBV19; d_call: -; j_call: TRBJ1-5; cdr3_aa: CASLPRGGIRDQPQHF; cdr3_nt: TGTGCCAGTCTCCCTCGGGGGGGCATTAGGGATCAGCCCCAGCATTTT
clone_size: -; v_call: TRBV13; d_call: -; j_call: TRBJ2-2; cdr3_aa: CAIRGGSGELFF; cdr3_nt: TGTGCCATACGAGGGGGATCCGGGGAGCTGTTTTTT
clone_size: -; v_call: TRBV28; d_call: -; j_call: TRBJ2-5; cdr3_aa: CASSLRGGETQYF; cdr3_nt: TGTGCCAGCAGCCTTAGGGGGGGGGAGACCCAGTACTTC
clone_size: -; v_call: TRBV5-1; d_call: -; j_call: TRBJ2-2; cdr3_aa: CASTFRGLTGELFF; cdr3_nt: TGCGCCAGCACCTTCCGGGGTCTCACCGGGGAGCTGTTTTTT
clone_size: -; v_call: TRBV3-1/TRBV3-2; d_call: -; j_call: TRBJ2-3; cdr3_aa: CASSQVHWGLGDTQYF; cdr3_nt: TGTGCCAGCAGCCAAGTTCACTGGGGGCTGGGAGATACGCAGTATTTT
clone_size: -; v_call: TRBV5-1; d_call: TRBD1; j_call: TRBJ1-2; cdr3_aa: CASSDDRGISGYGYTF; cdr3_nt: TGCGCCAGCAGCGACGACAGGGGCATCTCCGGCTATGGCTACACCTTC
clone_size: once; v_call: TRBV9; d_call: TRBD1; j_call: TRBJ1-3; cdr3_aa: CASSPSTGPGNTIYF; cdr3_nt: TGTGCCAGCAGCCCCTCGACAGGGCCTGGAAACACCATATATTTT
clone_size: many; v_call: TRBV6-4; d_call: TRBD2; j_call: TRBJ2-3; cdr3_aa: CASSDSLAATDTQYF; cdr3_nt: TGTGCCAGCAGTGACAGCCTAGCGGCAACAGATACGCAGTATTTT
clone_size: -; v_call: TRBV18; d_call: -; j_call: TRBJ1-3; cdr3_aa: CASSPGPGGDTIYF; cdr3_nt: TGTGCCAGCTCACCCGGGCCGGGAGGAGACACCATATATTTT
clone_size: -; v_call: TRBV6-2/TRBV6-3; d_call: -; j_call: TRBJ1-6; cdr3_aa: CASSYTGNNSPLHF; cdr3_nt: TGTGCCAGCAGTTATACAGGAAATAATTCACCCCTCCACTTT
clone_size: -; v_call: TRBV15; d_call: TRBD2; j_call: TRBJ2-1; cdr3_aa: CATSRRWTSGGIYNEQFF; cdr3_nt: TGTGCCACCAGCAGACGCTGGACTAGCGGGGGGATATACAATGAGCAGTTCTTC
clone_size: -; v_call: TRBV18; d_call: TRBD1; j_call: TRBJ1-5; cdr3_aa: CASSPWGPGQGATNQPQHF; cdr3_nt: TGTGCCAGCTCACCTTGGGGCCCGGGACAGGGGGCAACCAATCAGCCCCAGCATTTT
clone_size: few; v_call: TRBV6-6; d_call: -; j_call: TRBJ1-5; cdr3_aa: CASSWLQGVSNQPQHF; cdr3_nt: TGTGCCAGCAGTTGGCTACAGGGAGTCAGCAATCAGCCCCAGCATTTT
clone_size: once; v_call: TRBV3-1/TRBV3-2; d_call: TRBD2; j_call: TRBJ2-7; cdr3_aa: CASSILAGGEQYF; cdr3_nt: TGTGCCAGCAGCATCCTAGCGGGGGGGGAGCAGTACTTC
clone_size: -; v_call: TRBV9; d_call: -; j_call: TRBJ2-1; cdr3_aa: CASSDDSYNEQFF; cdr3_nt: TGTGCCAGCAGCGATGACAGTTACAATGAGCAGTTCTTC
clone_size: -; v_call: TRBV6-5; d_call: TRBD1; j_call: TRBJ2-5; cdr3_aa: CASSQDRVIETQYF; cdr3_nt: TGTGCCAGCTCCCAGGACAGGGTGATCGAGACCCAGTACTTC
clone_size: -; v_call: TRBV2; d_call: -; j_call: TRBJ1-3; cdr3_aa: CASSGAGSGNTIYF; cdr3_nt: TGTGCCAGCAGTGGGGCGGGTTCTGGAAACACCATATATTTT
clone_size: few; v_call: TRBV5-6; d_call: -; j_call: TRBJ1-4; cdr3_aa: CASSLLQDLNEKLFF; cdr3_nt: TGTGCCAGCAGCCTGCTACAGGACCTTAATGAAAAACTGTTTTTT